Listed below are T cell receptor beta chains from one sample, sequenced in a study of T cell repertoires in cytomegalovirus infection. TCRdb redid the calling of the reads with MiXCR, one entry per CDR3 protein. The sample contains fewer than 350,000 distinct CDR3 sequences, 8% to 9.5% of which appear only once. The sequencing input was PBMCs. The receptors come from a human donor in good health (CMV status not recorded). Some clones in this sample may be carry-over from other donors' samples. Both conserved end residues are part of each CDR3. The D gene is left open where the match is weak. Where a row states a size, it is once, few, many or the class of an expanded clone; other rows omit it.

v_gene	j_gene	len	abundance	d_gene	CDR3aa	CDR3nt
TRBV5-5	TRBJ1-5	17	many	-	CASSSSRQGEVNQPQHF	TGTGCCAGCAGCTCCTCCCGGCAGGGTGAGGTCAATCAGCCCCAGCATTTT
TRBV7-2	TRBJ1-3	13	many	-	CASSLVPGNTIYF	TGTGCCAGCAGCTTAGTGCCGGGAAACACCATATATTTT
TRBV10-3	TRBJ2-3	13	-	-	CAISEEWTDTQYF	TGTGCCATCAGTGAGGAGTGGACAGATACGCAGTATTTT
TRBV5-4	TRBJ2-5	12	few	-	CASSLARAAQYF	TGTGCCAGCAGCTTAGCCCGAGCGGCCCAGTACTTC
TRBV6-1	TRBJ2-1	14	-	-	CASSERGSYNEQSF	TGTGCCAGCAGTGAAAGGGGTTCCTACAATGAGCAGTCCTTC
TRBV7-2	TRBJ1-1	13	-	-	CASSSPLNTEAFF	TGTGCCAGCAGCTCCCCCTTGAACACTGAAGCTTTCTTT
TRBV29-1	TRBJ2-7	14	many	TRBD2	CSVEGGGSRREQYF	TGCAGCGTTGAAGGCGGGGGATCTCGTCGCGAGCAGTACTTC
TRBV7-9	TRBJ2-1	15	few	TRBD1	CASSPDRGGYNEQFF	TGTGCCAGCAGCCCGGACAGGGGAGGGTACAATGAGCAGTTCTTC
TRBV29-1	TRBJ1-2	11	many	-	CSATVNYGYTF	TGCAGCGCGACTGTTAACTATGGCTACACCTTC
TRBV6-2/TRBV6-3	TRBJ1-1	14	many	-	CASSLTVMNTEAFF	TGTGCCAGCAGTTTGACAGTCATGAACACTGAAGCTTTCTTT
TRBV7-6	TRBJ2-5	15	many	TRBD1	CASSPIDRAGETQYF	TGTGCCAGCAGCCCGATAGACAGGGCAGGGGAGACCCAGTACTTC
TRBV7-2	TRBJ2-5	14	few	TRBD2	CASSFSSGQETQYF	TGTGCCAGCAGCTTCTCTAGCGGGCAAGAGACCCAGTACTTC
TRBV6-6	TRBJ1-2	16	-	-	CASSSLGTAVYTGYTF	TGTGCCAGCAGTTCGTTAGGGACTGCTGTCTACACTGGCTACACCTTC
TRBV28	TRBJ1-1	13	few	-	CASSYGGSTEAFF	TGTGCCAGCAGCTACGGGGGGAGCACTGAAGCTTTCTTT
TRBV7-2	TRBJ2-3	18	many	TRBD2	CASSLGLAGAVGTDTQYF	TGTGCCAGCAGCTTAGGACTAGCGGGGGCGGTAGGCACAGATACGCAGTATTTT
TRBV6-2/TRBV6-3	TRBJ2-2	16	-	-	CASKPRENRGTGELFF	TGTGCCAGCAAACCTCGGGAAAACCGAGGGACCGGGGAGCTGTTTTTT
TRBV12-3/TRBV12-4	TRBJ2-7	17	many	-	CASSFGAGAKWSYEQYF	-
TRBV19	TRBJ1-3	13	many	-	CASKVTAGNTIYF	TGTGCCAGTAAGGTGACAGCTGGAAACACCATATATTTT